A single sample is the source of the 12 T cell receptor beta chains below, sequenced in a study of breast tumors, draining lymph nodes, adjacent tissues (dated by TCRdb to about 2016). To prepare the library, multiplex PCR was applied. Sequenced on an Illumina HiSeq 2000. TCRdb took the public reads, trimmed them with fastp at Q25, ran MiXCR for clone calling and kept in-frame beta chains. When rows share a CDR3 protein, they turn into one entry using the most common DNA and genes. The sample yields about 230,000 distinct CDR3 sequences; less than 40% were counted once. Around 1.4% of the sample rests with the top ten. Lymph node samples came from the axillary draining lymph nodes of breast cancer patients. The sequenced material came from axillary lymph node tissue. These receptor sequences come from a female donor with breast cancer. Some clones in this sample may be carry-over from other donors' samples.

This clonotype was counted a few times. The CDR3 reads CASSLLGRGTTEAFF. In DNA form, the CDR3 reads TGCGCCAGCAGCTTGCTGGGAAGGGGTACGACTGAAGCTTTCTTT. The chain is built from TRBV5-1 and TRBJ1-1; perhaps TRBD1 as D (5 bases). The CDR3 extends over 15 amino acids. Germline loops: CDR1 SGHRS, CDR2 YFSETQ. The germline V and J ends were trimmed by 1 base and 5 bases, with 15 bases remaining between them.

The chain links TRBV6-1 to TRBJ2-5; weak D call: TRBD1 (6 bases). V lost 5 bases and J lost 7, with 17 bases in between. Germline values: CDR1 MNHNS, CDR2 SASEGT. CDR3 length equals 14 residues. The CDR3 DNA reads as TGTGCCAGCAGTCACCAGGGGACGAAGTCGACCCAGTACTTC. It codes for CASSHQGTKSTQYF.

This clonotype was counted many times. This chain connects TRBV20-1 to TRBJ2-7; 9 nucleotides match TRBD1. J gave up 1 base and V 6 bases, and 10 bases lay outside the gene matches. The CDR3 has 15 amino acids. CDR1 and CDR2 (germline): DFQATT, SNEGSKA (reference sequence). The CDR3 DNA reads TGCAGTGCCCCTACCGGGACAGGGTGGTCCTACGAGCAGTACTTC. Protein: CSAPTGTGWSYEQYF.

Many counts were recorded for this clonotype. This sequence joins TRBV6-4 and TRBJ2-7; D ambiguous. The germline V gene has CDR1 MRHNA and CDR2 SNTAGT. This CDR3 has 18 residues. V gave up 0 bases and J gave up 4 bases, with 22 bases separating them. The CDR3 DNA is TGTGCCAGCAGTGACTCGAGTCCGGAGCGTCTTGAGGTTTACGAGCAGTACTTC. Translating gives CASSDSSPERLEVYEQYF.

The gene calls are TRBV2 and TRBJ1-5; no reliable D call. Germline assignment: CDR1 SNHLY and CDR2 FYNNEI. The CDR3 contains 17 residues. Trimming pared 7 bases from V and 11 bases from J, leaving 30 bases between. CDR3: CASTRLLAGGRQETQHF. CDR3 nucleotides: TGTGCCAGCACTCGGTTGCTAGCGGGAGGGAGGCAAGAGACCCAGCATTTT.

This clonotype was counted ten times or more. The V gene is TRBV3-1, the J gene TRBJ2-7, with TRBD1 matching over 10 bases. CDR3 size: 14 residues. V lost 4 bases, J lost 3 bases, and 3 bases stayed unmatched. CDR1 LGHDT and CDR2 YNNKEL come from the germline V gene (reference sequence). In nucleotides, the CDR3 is TGTGCCAGCAGCCCCGGGGACAGGGGCTACGAGCAGTACTTC. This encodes CASSPGDRGYEQYF.

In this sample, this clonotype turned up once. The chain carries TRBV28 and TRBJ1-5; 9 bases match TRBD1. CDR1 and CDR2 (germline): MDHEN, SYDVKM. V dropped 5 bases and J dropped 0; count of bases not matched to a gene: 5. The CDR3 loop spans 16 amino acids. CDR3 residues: CASSTGTGNSNQPQHF. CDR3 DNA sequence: TGTGCCAGCAGTACCGGGACAGGGAATAGCAATCAGCCCCAGCATTTT.

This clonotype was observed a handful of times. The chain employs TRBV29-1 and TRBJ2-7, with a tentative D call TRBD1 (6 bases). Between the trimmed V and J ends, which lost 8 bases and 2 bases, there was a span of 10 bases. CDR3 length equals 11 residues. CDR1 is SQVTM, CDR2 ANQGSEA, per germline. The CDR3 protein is CSFGTTYEQYF. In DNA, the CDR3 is TGCAGCTTCGGGACAACCTACGAGCAGTACTTC.

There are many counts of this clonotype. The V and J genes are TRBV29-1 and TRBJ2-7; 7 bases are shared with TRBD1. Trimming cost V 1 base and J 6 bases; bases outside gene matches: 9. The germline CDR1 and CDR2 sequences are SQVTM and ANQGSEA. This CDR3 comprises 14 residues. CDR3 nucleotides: TGCAGCGTTGAAGGGCGACAGGGTTCGGGCGAGCAGTACTTC. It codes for CSVEGRQGSGEQYF.

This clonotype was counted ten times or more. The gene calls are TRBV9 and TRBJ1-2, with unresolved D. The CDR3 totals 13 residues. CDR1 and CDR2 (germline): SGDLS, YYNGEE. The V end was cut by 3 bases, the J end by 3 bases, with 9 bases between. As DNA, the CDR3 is TGTGCCAGCAGCGCCGGGGTCTACTATGGCTACACCTTC. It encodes CASSAGVYYGYTF.

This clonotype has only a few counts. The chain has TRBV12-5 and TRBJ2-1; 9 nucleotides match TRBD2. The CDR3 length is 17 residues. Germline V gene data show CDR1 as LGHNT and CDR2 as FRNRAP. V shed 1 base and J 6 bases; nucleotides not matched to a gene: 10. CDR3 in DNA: TGTGCTAGTGGTTTGGCTAGCGGGGCACCCCTTAGCAATGAGCAGTTCTTC. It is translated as CASGLASGAPLSNEQFF.

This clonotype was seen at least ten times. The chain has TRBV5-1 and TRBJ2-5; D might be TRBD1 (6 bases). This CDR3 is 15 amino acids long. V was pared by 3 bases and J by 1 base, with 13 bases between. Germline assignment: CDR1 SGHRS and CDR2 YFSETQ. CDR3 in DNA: TGCGCCAGCAGCTCTCAGGGGAACCTCCAAGAGACCCAGTACTTC. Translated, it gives CASSSQGNLQETQYF.